This T cell receptor beta chain was profiled in a study of blood T cell repertoires in COVID-19. The overall study: T cells, B-cell-depleted T cells, or PBMCs provided the cDNA or gDNA that served as material.

Assay: immunoSEQ multiplex PCR; the TCRdb copy retains only in-frame clones and omits some. This sample yields about 200,000 clones, of which roughly 82% are seen a single time; roughly 5.2% belongs to the top ten. V gave up 10 bases and J gave up 6 bases, with 11 bases separating them. The germline gives CDR1 ENHRY, CDR2 SYGVKD. The CDR3 sequence is 11 residues long. Input material: PBMCs or T cells enriched from blood (not recorded which). This TCR came from a woman aged 55 to 70 with acute COVID-19. The rearrangement uses TRBV10-3 and TRBJ2-3; D not certain. The CDR3 here is CASLYGDTQYF. Here the CDR3 DNA reads TGTGCCAGCTTGTACGGGGATACGCAGTATTTT.